This TCR beta chain was identified in a study of cytomegalovirus exposure and HLA in healthy donors. Study context: Later analysis reported that the roughly 110 validation repertoires shared the platform of the roughly 680 first-cohort repertoires.

TCRdb keeps only in-frame clones here, not all; method: immunoSEQ multiplex PCR. The top ten clones hold 1% to 1.5% of a sample with about 350,000 clones, roughly 87% of them seen once. CDR3 length: 13 residues. J was trimmed by 14 bases and V by 4 bases; bases with no gene match: 7. Per germline, CDR1 SGHVS and CDR2 FNYEAQ. V and J are TRBV7-6 and TRBJ1-6; 8 positions agree with TRBD1. The receptor was derived from a woman between 25 and 40 years old in good health and CMV-seropositive. What was sequenced was PBMCs. The CDR3 DNA is TGTGCCAGCAGCTCCGGACAGGGTACGGCCCTCCACTTT. This translates into CASSSGQGTALHF.